The present T cell receptor (beta chain) was sequenced within a study of blood T cells in healthy people across ages. Then a second PCR, running roughly 7 to 11 cycles, was carried out with a sample-barcoded 5' primer and a J-beta primer mix. A template-switch adaptor that had 12 random nucleotides put a tag on each cDNA molecule. TCRdb independently ran MiXCR on the 5' RACE reads; one entry per CDR3 protein. Here the sample spans some 900,000 distinct CDR3 sequences, around 48% being singletons. This receptor was obtained from a man between 25 and 39 years old in good health. Material for sequencing was blood.

The CDR3 loop reads CASSLGTGGLYQETQYF. The CDR3, as DNA: TGCGCCAGCAGCCTCGGGACGGGGGGGCTTTACCAAGAGACCCAGTACTTC. The J gene is TRBJ2-5, the V gene TRBV5-1; TRBD2 matches at 8 bases. Germline trimming cut 4 bases from V and 0 bases from J; bases unmatched to any gene: 11. Germline CDR1 and CDR2: SGHRS and YFSETQ. The CDR3 consists of 17 residues. The full variable domain, completed using reference TRBV5-1 and TRBJ2-5, is KAGVTQTPRYLIKTRGQQVTLSCSPISGHRSVSWYQQTPGQGLQFLFEYFSETQRNKGNFPGRFSGRQFSNSRSEMNVSTLELGDSALYLCASSLGTGGLYQETQYFGPGTRLLVL.